The 18 T cell receptor beta chains given below trace back to one sample, sequenced in a study of T cell responses to AZD1222 COVID-19 vaccine (dated by TCRdb to about 2021). Libraries came from the immunoSEQ multiplex PCR assay. The table comes from immuneACCESS by way of TCRdb, which keeps in-frame sequences with V and J called. Part of the clones is missing from these tables; in studies checked, under half for an unresolved V gene and the rest for unknown reasons. Here the sample has some 140,000 clones; 70% to 90% occur a single time. Of the sample, about 5.9% is held by the ten largest clones. Interpreted using the paper, the time point label stands for: baseline before first vaccination. The input for sequencing was peripheral blood, taken on day 0 of AZD1222 vaccination. The receptor set was obtained from an adult in good health.

This chain joins TRBV5-4 and TRBJ1-2, with 7 bases fitting TRBD1. The CDR3 extends over 12 amino acids. CDR1 is SGHNT and CDR2 is YYREEE in the germline V gene (reference sequence). V lost 5 bases to trimming and J lost 7 bases; unmatched junction nucleotides: 5. The CDR3 is CASSYDRAGYTF. The DNA for the CDR3 is TGTGCCAGCAGTTATGACAGGGCTGGCTACACCTTC.

The genes are TRBV9 and TRBJ2-3; a weak D match, TRBD1 (6 bases). CDR1 and CDR2 from the germline V gene are SGDLS and YYNGEE. V lost 4 bases and J lost 2, with 11 bases in between. The CDR3 has 14 residues. The CDR3 reads CASSQQGFTDTQYF. The CDR3 DNA follows: TGTGCCAGCAGCCAACAGGGCTTCACAGATACGCAGTATTTT.

The chain links TRBV30 to TRBJ2-1; 12 bases line up with TRBD2. Germline assignment: CDR1 GTSNPN and CDR2 SVGIG (reference sequence). The V and J ends lost 0 bases and 4 bases, in that order; junction bases with no gene match: 13. The CDR3 covers 19 residues. The CDR3 loop is CAWSVRGTSGRRGYNEQFF. CDR3 DNA: TGTGCCTGGAGTGTACGAGGTACTAGCGGGAGGAGGGGGTACAATGAGCAGTTCTTC.

The table lists this clone with a count of one. The chain couples TRBV19 to TRBJ2-7, with D perhaps matching TRBD1 (6 bases). CDR3 length: 13 residues. Germline CDR1 LNHDA, CDR2 SQIVND (reference sequence). Trimming took off 7 bases at V and 6 bases at J, with 16 bases between the two ends. The chain's CDR3 is CASIGGPTGEQYF. In DNA form, the CDR3 reads TGTGCCAGTATTGGGGGCCCCACGGGCGAGCAGTACTTC. Combining the CDR3 with reference TRBV19 and TRBJ2-7 gives the whole variable domain DGGITQSPKYLFRKEGQNVTLSCEQNLNHDAMYWYRQDPGQGLRLIYYSQIVNDFQKGDIAEGYSVSREKKESFPLTVTSAQKNPTAFYLCASIGGPTGEQYFGPGTRLTVT.

This chain's CDR3 is CASRVGTSGQPQHF. The DNA for the CDR3 is TGTGCCAGCAGAGTTGGGACGTCGGGTCAGCCCCAGCATTTT. The chain recombines TRBV2 with TRBJ1-5; D might be TRBD1 (5 bases). The length of the CDR3 is 14 residues. Trimming stripped 6 bases from V and 6 bases from J, with 15 bases between. CDR1 is SNHLY, CDR2 FYNNEI, per germline.

This chain connects TRBV15 to TRBJ2-1; D gene unclear. The CDR3 is made up of 14 amino acids. Between the trimmed V and J ends, which lost 0 bases and 6 bases, there was a span of 9 bases. CDR1 and CDR2 (germline): LNHNV, YYDKDF (reference sequence). CDR3 sequence reads: CATSRDQSTNEQFF. CDR3 in DNA: TGTGCCACCAGCAGAGACCAGTCAACCAATGAGCAGTTCTTC.

The genes are TRBV11-3 and TRBJ2-1; D may be TRBD2 (6 bases). Trimming left V 5 bases short and J 6 bases short, with 23 bases between. Germline-derived CDR1 and CDR2 are SGHNT and YENEEA. The CDR3 spans 17 residues. The CDR3 nucleotides read TGTGCCAGCAGCCAGGGTCCCCTCAGCGGGTGGGTCAATGAGCAGTTCTTC. Translating gives CASSQGPLSGWVNEQFF.

This clone was observed once. The chain couples TRBV19 to TRBJ2-7, with D uncertain. Germline V lookup: CDR1 LNHDA, CDR2 SQIVND (reference sequence). The CDR3 is made up of 12 amino acids. V gave up 4 bases and J gave up 2 bases, with 6 bases separating them. CDR3 coding DNA: TGTGCCAGTAGTAGCAGCCCCTACGAGCAGTACTTC. Translation: CASSSSPYEQYF. Looking up the rest from reference TRBV19 and TRBJ2-7 gives the full variable domain: DGGITQSPKYLFRKEGQNVTLSCEQNLNHDAMYWYRQDPGQGLRLIYYSQIVNDFQKGDIAEGYSVSREKKESFPLTVTSAQKNPTAFYLCASSSSPYEQYFGPGTRLTVT.

The count of this clone is one. The V gene is TRBV19, the J gene TRBJ1-2, with unresolved D. Germline CDR1 reads LNHDA; CDR2 reads SQIVND (reference sequence). With 7 bases removed from V and 4 bases from J, the gap between germline ends came to 10 bases. The CDR3 loop spans 12 amino acids. CDR3 DNA: TGTGCCAGTAAAGGCCAGAGCTATGGCTACACCTTC. Protein sequence: CASKGQSYGYTF.

CDR3 in DNA: TGTGCCAGCAGTCCTGGGACCCCCATAAGGGGCTACACCTTC. It yields the protein CASSPGTPIRGYTF. V gene TRBV27 combines with J gene TRBJ1-2; D possibly corresponds to TRBD1 (5 bases). The CDR3 sequence is 14 residues long. The V end was cut by 5 bases, the J end by 8 bases, with 18 bases between. Germline CDR1 is MNHEY and CDR2 is SMNVEV (reference sequence).

This chain uses TRBV5-6 with TRBJ2-7, with a weak D call TRBD1 (5 bases). The CDR3 runs to 13 residues. From germline, CDR1 is SGHDT and CDR2 YYEEEE. Trimming stripped 0 bases from V and 3 bases from J, with 7 bases between. This CDR3 is CASSLVGVYEQYF. CDR3 nucleotides: TGTGCCAGCAGCTTGGTAGGGGTCTACGAGCAGTACTTC.

The rearrangement links TRBV2 to TRBJ2-7; the D is unclear. V lost 4 bases to trimming and J lost 6 bases, with 13 bases between them. Germline V gives CDR1 SNHLY, CDR2 FYNNEI. This CDR3 is built from 13 residues. The CDR3 here is CASSGDTLAEQYF. The CDR3, as DNA: TGTGCCAGCAGTGGCGACACCCTCGCCGAGCAGTACTTC.

In its sample, this clone was seen once. V gene TRBV5-4 combines with J gene TRBJ1-1; D gene ambiguous. Per germline, CDR1 SGHNT and CDR2 YYREEE (reference sequence). Between the trimmed V and J ends, which lost 10 bases and 1 base, there was a span of 20 bases. The CDR3 loop spans 15 amino acids. The CDR3 DNA follows: TGTGCCTGGACCTGGGTTGGGAGGGCGAACACTGAAGCTTTCTTT. Amino acids: CAWTWVGRANTEAFF.

This chain links TRBV27 with TRBJ1-1; D ambiguous. Trimming pared 7 bases from V and 1 base from J, leaving 13 bases between. In germline, CDR1 is MNHEY, CDR2 SMNVEV (reference sequence). This CDR3 comprises 14 residues. The CDR3 protein is CASTPRQSNTEAFF. The CDR3 nucleotides are TGTGCCAGCACCCCTCGGCAGTCGAACACTGAAGCTTTCTTT.

The rearrangement links TRBV9 to TRBJ1-2; TRBD1 aligns across 7 bases. Trimming took 4 bases from V and 4 from J; bases not matched to a gene: 13. CDR1 is SGDLS, CDR2 YYNGEE, per germline. CDR3 length: 16 residues. The CDR3 protein is CASSPSSQGGFYGYTF. The CDR3 DNA reads as TGTGCCAGCAGCCCCAGTTCCCAGGGGGGGTTCTATGGCTACACCTTC.

The chain links TRBV24-1 to TRBJ2-3; 10 bases map to TRBD2. The junction had 6 bases not matched to a gene; V was cut back by 4 bases and J by 0 bases. The CDR3 totals 17 residues. Per the germline V gene, CDR1 is KGHDR and CDR2 is SFDVKD. The CDR3 reads CATSDAGLADSTDTQYF. CDR3 bases: TGTGCCACCAGTGACGCCGGACTAGCGGACAGCACAGATACGCAGTATTTT.

This CDR3 is CSARQGLLTFF. The CDR3 DNA sequence: TGCAGTGCTAGACAGGGGTTATTGACTTTCTTT. This sequence joins TRBV20-1 and TRBJ1-1, with D possibly TRBD1 on 6 matching bases. The CDR3 covers 11 residues. The V end lost 2 bases, the J end lost 12 bases, and 13 bases lay between the germline ends. Germline V gives CDR1 DFQATT, CDR2 SNEGSKA (reference sequence).

CDR3 in DNA: TGTGCCTGGACTCGGGGGGCCGCCCCTAACTATGGCTACACCTTC. This gives the protein CAWTRGAAPNYGYTF. V gene TRBV30 combines with J gene TRBJ1-2; D is possibly TRBD1 (6 bases). Looked up from germline, CDR1 is GTSNPN and CDR2 is SVGIG (reference sequence). The V gene lost 4 bases and the J gene lost 0 bases, with 15 bases spanning the gap. The CDR3 has 15 amino acids.